Presented here are 22 T cell receptor beta chains from one specimen sequenced in a study of OX40 agonist ivuxolimab in advanced cancers. Assay: immunoSEQ multiplex PCR; the TCRdb copy retains only in-frame clones and omits some. Here the sample spans under 90,000 clones, more than 75% being singletons. Source: CD4+ or CD8+ T cells sorted from blood, taken in a trial of the OX40 agonist ivuxolimab. The origin of the receptors is an adult with an advanced solid tumor such as melanoma, head and neck, liver or kidney cancer.

V gene TRBV6-5 combines with J gene TRBJ2-7, with D maybe TRBD2 (6 bases). Trimming removed 0 bases at V and 4 bases at J, with 16 bases between. The CDR3 sequence is 16 residues long. In germline, CDR1 is MNHEY, CDR2 SVGAGI. CDR3: CASSYSLGGIGYEQYF. In DNA, the CDR3 is TGTGCCAGCAGTTACTCTCTCGGCGGGATCGGGTACGAGCAGTACTTC.

The chain couples TRBV30 to TRBJ1-1, with a possible D match to TRBD1 (5 bases). With 8 bases removed from V and 4 bases from J, the gap between germline ends came to 14 bases. The CDR3 consists of 12 residues. Germline assignment: CDR1 GTSNPN and CDR2 SVGIG (reference sequence). DNA of the CDR3: TGTGCCGAATCTTGGGGCGTCACTGAAGCTTTCTTT. It encodes CAESWGVTEAFF. Supplemented by reference TRBV30 and TRBJ1-1, the full variable domain reads SQTIHQWPATLVQPVGSPLSLECTVEGTSNPNLYWYRQAAGRGLQLLFYSVGIGQISSEVPQNLSASRPQDRQFILSSKKLLLSDSGFYLCAESWGVTEAFFGQGTRLTVV.

The V and J genes are TRBV6-6 and TRBJ2-6; D possibly corresponds to TRBD2 (5 bases). This CDR3 comprises 16 residues. Germline V gives CDR1 MNHNY, CDR2 SVGAGI (reference sequence). V lost 2 bases, J lost 1 base, and 9 bases lay in between. Here the CDR3 DNA reads TGTGCCAGCAGTTACGCCGGGATGTCTGGGGCCAACGTCCTGACTTTC. It codes for CASSYAGMSGANVLTF.

This chain uses TRBV30 with TRBJ2-5; D tentatively reads TRBD1 or TRBD2 (5 bases each). CDR3 size: 14 residues. V was cut by 0 bases and J by 4 bases, with 12 bases left in between. CDR1 and CDR2 (germline): GTSNPN, SVGIG (reference sequence). The CDR3 coding sequence is TGTGCCTGGAGTGTTGGGACGGCGGGAGAGACCCAGTACTTC. This codes for CAWSVGTAGETQYF.

Remarks on this clone: The identical CDR3 is also encoded by other nucleotide sequences in the sample. The genes are TRBV28 and TRBJ1-2; D ambiguous. This CDR3 has 10 residues. The V end lost 6 bases, the J end lost 5 bases, and 4 bases lay between the germline ends. The V gene's germline CDR1 is MDHEN and CDR2 SYDVKM. CDR3 in amino acids: CASRRYGYTF. The CDR3 bases are TGTGCCAGCAGGCGTTATGGCTACACCTTC.

This clone was seen once. The CDR3 reads CASGGGGGEKLFF. The CDR3 DNA is TGTGCCAGCGGGGGAGGGGGTGGAGAAAAACTGTTTTTT. V and J are TRBV2 and TRBJ1-4; possible D gene TRBD1, 6 bases. Trimming removed 8 bases from V and 8 bases from J, with 15 bases in between. Germline V gives CDR1 SNHLY, CDR2 FYNNEI. The length of the CDR3 is 13 residues.

The CDR3 sequence is CASSADLGNQPQHF. CDR3 DNA: TGTGCCAGCAGTGCAGACTTGGGCAATCAGCCCCAGCATTTT. This chain uses TRBV6-1 with TRBJ1-5; D remains ambiguous. The V end was cut by 4 bases, the J end by 2 bases, with 9 bases between. The germline CDR1 and CDR2 sequences are MNHNS and SASEGT. The CDR3 consists of 14 residues.

The chain carries TRBV27 and TRBJ2-7; D is uncertain. The ends were cut back, 2 bases at V and 0 bases at J, with 11 bases in the middle. The CDR3 contains 15 residues. Germline V gene lookup returns CDR1 MNHEY and CDR2 SMNVEV (reference sequence). The CDR3 nucleotides read TGTGCCAGCAGTTTAGACGGCAGCTTCTCCTACGAGCAGTACTTC. It is translated as CASSLDGSFSYEQYF.

This chain uses TRBV7-6 with TRBJ1-3; D is ambiguous. CDR1 is SGHVS, CDR2 FNYEAQ, per germline. Trimming took 6 bases from V and 4 from J, leaving 19 bases between them. The length of the CDR3 is 16 residues. The chain's CDR3 is CASREPDQPRGNTIYF. CDR3 bases: TGTGCCAGCAGGGAACCGGATCAGCCGCGAGGAAACACCATATATTTT.

V gene TRBV6-5 combines with J gene TRBJ2-7; perhaps D is TRBD1 or TRBD2 (7 bases each). V lost 0 bases, J lost 5 bases, and 17 bases lay in between. CDR1 is MNHEY and CDR2 is SVGAGI in the germline V gene. The CDR3 is 16 amino acids. CDR3 bases: TGTGCCAGCAGTTACTCTGAGCAGGCAGGGGGGGACGAGCAGTACTTC. Its protein is CASSYSEQAGGDEQYF.

The V and J genes are TRBV2 and TRBJ2-7; D possibly corresponds to TRBD1 (5 bases). Germline CDR1 SNHLY, CDR2 FYNNEI. V dropped 7 bases and J dropped 7 bases, with 17 bases sitting between them. This CDR3 spans 13 amino acids. The CDR3 DNA follows: TGTGCCAGCACTCGCCAAGGGGCTTGGGAGCAGTACTTC. Translation gives CASTRQGAWEQYF.

The V and J genes are TRBV6-5 and TRBJ2-7, with TRBD2 identical over 7 bases. The trim removed 1 base at V and 1 base at J, leaving 1 base unmatched. Germline V gene sequence: CDR1 MNHEY, CDR2 SVGAGI. The CDR3 runs 14 residues. The CDR3 loop reads CASSYYGGSYEQYF. The CDR3, as DNA: TGTGCCAGCAGTTACTACGGGGGGTCCTACGAGCAGTACTTC.

This chain connects TRBV18 to TRBJ2-3; D is perhaps TRBD2 (5 bases). Trimming cost V 6 bases and J 6 bases, with 13 bases left between them. The CDR3 is 13 amino acids. Germline assignment: CDR1 KGHSH and CDR2 LQKENI. CDR3 DNA sequence: TGTGCCAGCTCCCACCGGGAAAGGGATACGCAGTATTTT. This encodes CASSHRERDTQYF.

This chain connects TRBV5-8 to TRBJ2-5, with D perhaps TRBD1 or TRBD2 (5 bases each). V was clipped by 3 bases and J by 3 bases, with 12 bases between them. Germline V lookup: CDR1 SGHTS, CDR2 YDEGEE. The CDR3 extends over 14 amino acids. The CDR3 here is CASSSTGTKETQYF. The CDR3 nucleotides are TGTGCCAGCAGCTCAACCGGGACGAAAGAGACCCAGTACTTC.

This clone was recorded only once. This chain connects TRBV2 to TRBJ1-1; TRBD1 is a possible D gene (6 bases). The CDR3 sequence is 15 residues long. V was pared by 8 bases and J by 6 bases, with 22 bases between. CDR1 SNHLY and CDR2 FYNNEI come from the germline V gene. CDR3 sequence: CASCRIKGQLPEAFF. CDR3 in DNA: TGTGCCAGCTGTCGAATCAAAGGACAGCTCCCTGAAGCTTTCTTT.

This chain connects TRBV30 to TRBJ1-2; 7 bases fit TRBD1. The CDR3 is made up of 13 amino acids. J was trimmed by 6 bases and V by 0 bases; bases with no gene match: 4. CDR1 is GTSNPN, CDR2 SVGIG, per germline (reference sequence). The CDR3 loop is CAWSVNRGDGYTF. The CDR3 nucleotides read TGTGCCTGGAGTGTGAACAGGGGCGATGGCTACACCTTC.

This sequence joins TRBV20-1 and TRBJ2-7; D gene uncertain. Trimming took 4 bases from V and 7 from J, leaving 11 bases between them. Germline-derived CDR1 and CDR2 are DFQATT and SNEGSKA (reference sequence). The CDR3 loop spans 11 amino acids. Here the CDR3 reads CSATRGSEQYF. The CDR3 DNA follows: TGCAGTGCTACACGCGGTAGTGAGCAGTACTTC.

The gene calls are TRBV5-5 and TRBJ2-1, with D unresolved. Germline V gene lookup returns CDR1 SGHKS and CDR2 YYEKEE (reference sequence). The CDR3 has 15 amino acids. Trimming left V 2 bases short and J 6 bases short, with 15 bases between. The CDR3 reads CASSFRNPLSNEQFF. The CDR3 DNA is TGTGCCAGCAGCTTCAGGAACCCCCTTTCCAATGAGCAGTTCTTC.

As regards this clone: At one end, the junction sequence differs from germline, possibly due to a read error. This chain uses TRBV28 with TRBJ2-1; TRBD2 is a possible D gene (6 bases). CDR3 length equals 13 residues. Germline CDR1 is MDHEN and CDR2 is SYDVKM. The CDR3 loop reads CASTLAVYNEQFF. CDR3 nucleotides: TGTGCCAGCACTTTAGCGGTCTACAATGAGCAGTTCTTC.

The rearrangement joins TRBV18 to TRBJ1-5; a possible D gene is TRBD1 (5 bases). Germline V CDR1 and CDR2: KGHSH, LQKENI. The CDR3 runs 14 residues. With 3 bases removed from V and 2 bases from J, the gap between germline ends came to 8 bases. The CDR3 DNA is TGTGCCAGCTCACCTCAGGGTGGCAATCAGCCCCAGCATTTT. As protein: CASSPQGGNQPQHF.

This rearrangement joins TRBV7-8 to TRBJ1-5; possible D gene TRBD1, 6 bases. Trimming pared 2 bases from V and 1 base from J, leaving 12 bases between. The germline V gene has CDR1 SGHVS and CDR2 FQNEAQ. There are 16 residues in the CDR3. Here the CDR3 reads CASSLSQGLSNQPQHF. The CDR3 nucleotides are TGTGCCAGCAGCTTATCTCAGGGGTTAAGCAATCAGCCCCAGCATTTT.

This sequence joins TRBV2 and TRBJ1-1; no reliable D call. The CDR3 has 14 amino acids. Per germline, CDR1 SNHLY and CDR2 FYNNEI. V was pared by 4 bases and J by 1 base, with 10 bases between. The CDR3 DNA reads as TGTGCCAGCAGTGTGGAGGTTCGGAACACTGAAGCTTTCTTT. Translation gives CASSVEVRNTEAFF.